The rows below give T cell receptor beta chains drawn from one sample of a study of T cells in Graves' hyperthyroidism and ophthalmopathy. TCRdb ran MiXCR on the multiplex PCR reads and lists one entry per CDR3 protein. Of about 610,000 distinct CDR3 sequences detected, roughly 14% appear once; the ten largest clones hold 3.5% to 4.5%. Material for sequencing was blood. The receptors were sampled from a woman between 35 and 50 years old with Graves' ophthalmopathy. CDR3s include the opening cysteine and the closing phenylalanine or tryptophan. The D gene is left open where the match is weak. Only part of the rows carry a size: once, few, many, or a class if the clone is expanded.

j_gene: TRBJ2-7; d_gene: NA; abundance: many; v_gene: TRBV14; CDR3nt: TGTGCCAGCAGCCAAGGGCTCGACAGGGAGCAGTACTTC; CDR3aa: CASSQGLDREQYF
j_gene: TRBJ2-2; d_gene: TRBD1; abundance: NA; v_gene: TRBV10-3; CDR3nt: TGTGCCATCAGCTCACCGGGACAGGGACAGATCGGGGAGCTGTTTTTT; CDR3aa: CAISSPGQGQIGELFF
j_gene: TRBJ1-1; d_gene: TRBD1; abundance: NA; v_gene: TRBV2; CDR3nt: TGTGCCAGCAGGGACAGGGGGGGTCAATGGAACACTGAAGCTTTCTTT; CDR3aa: CASRDRGGQWNTEAFF
j_gene: TRBJ1-1; d_gene: NA; abundance: many; v_gene: TRBV24-1; CDR3nt: TGTGCCACCAGTGATTATACAGGGCTAAAGGCTTTCTTT; CDR3aa: CATSDYTGLKAFF
j_gene: TRBJ1-5; d_gene: TRBD1; abundance: many; v_gene: TRBV6-1; CDR3nt: TGTGCCAGCAGTGAGATGACAGGGACGGAGCCCCAGCATTTT; CDR3aa: CASSEMTGTEPQHF
j_gene: TRBJ2-7; d_gene: TRBD1; abundance: few; v_gene: TRBV11-2; CDR3nt: TGTGCCAGCAGCCGACAAACGACAGGGGCGGACGAGCAGTACTTC; CDR3aa: CASSRQTTGADEQYF
j_gene: TRBJ1-1; d_gene: NA; abundance: many; v_gene: TRBV12-3/TRBV12-4; CDR3nt: TGTGCCAGCCTAATAAAGGCAGCTGCACTTGAAGAAGCTTTCTTT; CDR3aa: CASLIKAAALEEAFF
j_gene: TRBJ2-3; d_gene: NA; abundance: few; v_gene: TRBV4-2; CDR3nt: TGTGCCAGCAGCCTACCGGGCGGTCCTAGCACAGATACGCAGTATTTT; CDR3aa: CASSLPGGPSTDTQYF
j_gene: TRBJ2-2; d_gene: NA; abundance: many; v_gene: TRBV9; CDR3nt: TGTGCCAGCAGCAGTAGTTGGGGGGAGCTGTTTTTT; CDR3aa: CASSSSWGELFF
j_gene: TRBJ2-1; d_gene: TRBD2; abundance: many; v_gene: TRBV6-2/TRBV6-3; CDR3nt: TGTGCCAGCAGTTACCAAGGAGCGGGGCCAAGGGGCAATGAGCAGTTCTTC; CDR3aa: CASSYQGAGPRGNEQFF
j_gene: TRBJ1-6; d_gene: NA; abundance: few; v_gene: TRBV27; CDR3nt: TGTGCCAGCAGTCCGGACACTACCTATAATTCACCCCTCCACTTT; CDR3aa: CASSPDTTYNSPLHF
j_gene: TRBJ2-7; d_gene: NA; abundance: many; v_gene: TRBV28; CDR3nt: TGTGCCAGCAGTCCACCGCGCCCCGGGAGCCTTGTCTCCTACGAGCAGTACTTC; CDR3aa: CASSPPRPGSLVSYEQYF
j_gene: TRBJ2-4; d_gene: NA; abundance: NA; v_gene: TRBV28; CDR3nt: TGTGCCAGCAGTTTAGGGACCGGGAAGTTGGACATTCAGTACTTC; CDR3aa: CASSLGTGKLDIQYF
j_gene: TRBJ1-2; d_gene: NA; abundance: many; v_gene: TRBV6-2/TRBV6-3; CDR3nt: TGTGCCAGCAGTTACCACCAGTCCCAAGGCTACACCTTC; CDR3aa: CASSYHQSQGYTF
j_gene: TRBJ1-5; d_gene: NA; abundance: NA; v_gene: TRBV5-3; CDR3nt: TGTGCCAAGACAGGAGCTCGGGGCAATCAGCCCCAGCATTTT; CDR3aa: CAKTGARGNQPQHF
j_gene: TRBJ1-1; d_gene: TRBD1; abundance: many; v_gene: TRBV15; CDR3nt: TGTGCCACCAGCAGCGACAGGGGAAATTCTGAAGCTTTCTTT; CDR3aa: CATSSDRGNSEAFF
j_gene: TRBJ1-2; d_gene: TRBD1; abundance: many; v_gene: TRBV29-1; CDR3nt: TGCAGCGCGTCAGGGGACAGGGGTGGCTACACCTTC; CDR3aa: CSASGDRGGYTF
j_gene: TRBJ1-6; d_gene: NA; abundance: few; v_gene: TRBV5-4; CDR3nt: TGTGCCAGCAGCTTAGAGGGTTATTCACCCCTCCACTTT; CDR3aa: CASSLEGYSPLHF
j_gene: TRBJ2-7; d_gene: NA; abundance: NA; v_gene: TRBV15; CDR3nt: TGTGCCACCAGTGCGGGGGCAGGTCCATCCTACGAGCAGTACTTC; CDR3aa: CATSAGAGPSYEQYF
j_gene: TRBJ1-2; d_gene: TRBD1; abundance: NA; v_gene: TRBV6-1; CDR3nt: TGTGCCAGCAGTCTCCACGACAGGGTCGGGCTCTATGGCTACACCTTC; CDR3aa: CASSLHDRVGLYGYTF
j_gene: TRBJ2-7; d_gene: NA; abundance: many; v_gene: TRBV6-2/TRBV6-3; CDR3nt: TGTGCCAGCAGTTACGGCGGGTCTGCCTACGAGCAGTACTTC; CDR3aa: CASSYGGSAYEQYF
j_gene: TRBJ2-7; d_gene: TRBD2; abundance: many; v_gene: TRBV24-1; CDR3nt: TGTGCCACCAGTGATGTGACTAGCGGGAGCGGGCAGTACTTC; CDR3aa: CATSDVTSGSGQYF
j_gene: TRBJ2-5; d_gene: NA; abundance: many; v_gene: TRBV28; CDR3nt: TGTGCCAGCAGTTTTTCTCGCGGGCAAGAGACCCAGTACTTC; CDR3aa: CASSFSRGQETQYF
j_gene: TRBJ1-2; d_gene: TRBD1; abundance: many; v_gene: TRBV28; CDR3nt: TGTGCCAGCAGGACAGGGATTGCCTATGGCTACACCTTC; CDR3aa: CASRTGIAYGYTF
j_gene: TRBJ2-7; d_gene: TRBD2; abundance: NA; v_gene: TRBV12-3/TRBV12-4; CDR3nt: TGTGCCAGCAGTTTAGGTAGGGGGACTAGCGATAACGAGCAGTACTTC; CDR3aa: CASSLGRGTSDNEQYF
j_gene: TRBJ2-5; d_gene: NA; abundance: NA; v_gene: TRBV28; CDR3nt: TGTGCCAGCAGTACCCCTTTGGAGACCCAGTACTTC; CDR3aa: CASSTPLETQYF
j_gene: TRBJ2-2; d_gene: NA; abundance: many; v_gene: TRBV20-1; CDR3nt: TGCAGTATTCAGGGGTCAGAAGCCGGGGAGCTGTTTTTT; CDR3aa: CSIQGSEAGELFF
j_gene: TRBJ2-6; d_gene: NA; abundance: NA; v_gene: TRBV6-1; CDR3nt: TGTGCCAGCACTCCCGGACAGTCTGGGGCCAACGTCCTGACTTTC; CDR3aa: CASTPGQSGANVLTF
j_gene: TRBJ1-2; d_gene: TRBD1; abundance: many; v_gene: TRBV6-1; CDR3nt: TGTGCCAGCAGCATCGACAGGGTCTACTATGGCTACACCTTC; CDR3aa: CASSIDRVYYGYTF
j_gene: TRBJ2-5; d_gene: NA; abundance: few; v_gene: TRBV28; CDR3nt: TGTGCCAGCAAGGGAGCGCCCCAAGAGACCCAGTACTTC; CDR3aa: CASKGAPQETQYF
j_gene: TRBJ2-6; d_gene: NA; abundance: many; v_gene: TRBV28; CDR3nt: TGTGCCAGCCTACTAGGTGGGGCCAACGTCCTGACTTTC; CDR3aa: CASLLGGANVLTF
j_gene: TRBJ1-2; d_gene: NA; abundance: NA; v_gene: TRBV11-1; CDR3nt: TGTGCCAGCAGCTTAATTACTTCGTCTTCGGGGAGAGCTAACTATGGCTACACCTTC; CDR3aa: CASSLITSSSGRANYGYTF
j_gene: TRBJ2-4; d_gene: NA; abundance: NA; v_gene: TRBV29-1; CDR3nt: TGCAGCGGCGGGAACCTCAAAAACATTCAGTACTTC; CDR3aa: CSGGNLKNIQYF
j_gene: TRBJ1-2; d_gene: NA; abundance: many; v_gene: TRBV6-4; CDR3nt: TGTGCCAGCAGTAGACTCGATGGGGGCGTGCGGGACTATGGCTACACCTTC; CDR3aa: CASSRLDGGVRDYGYTF
j_gene: TRBJ1-1; d_gene: TRBD1; abundance: NA; v_gene: TRBV12-3/TRBV12-4; CDR3nt: TGTGCCAGCAGATCAGGGGGCAGGGGAGGTACTGAAGCTTTCTTT; CDR3aa: CASRSGGRGGTEAFF
j_gene: TRBJ2-2; d_gene: NA; abundance: many; v_gene: TRBV30; CDR3nt: TGTGCCACGGAGGGCAAACTTACAAACACCGGGGAGCTGTTTTTT; CDR3aa: CATEGKLTNTGELFF